This section outlines one TCR beta chain sequence together with its context. Its target is unknown. Together with a sample-barcoded 5' primer, a J-beta primer mix was included in a second PCR lasting about 7 to 12 cycles. TCRdb processed the 5' RACE reads anew with MiXCR; each CDR3 protein has one entry. The sample has about 1.8 million distinct CDR3 sequences, just under 50% seen once. V was cut by 5 bases and J by 4 bases, with 14 bases left in between. Germline CDR1 SGHTA, CDR2 FQGNSA. CDR3 length: 14 residues. This record comes from a study of blood T cells in healthy people across ages. Study in general: About one barcoded beta molecule per two T cells came from capture by template switching. Study-level points and caveats: CMV status of donors was not determined, possibly confounding expanded clonotype changes.

No fewer than 5.5 micrograms of total RNA were isolated from every sample. This clonotype was obtained from a woman between 35 and 50 years old in good health. The chain combines TRBV7-2 with TRBJ1-2, with a possible D match to TRBD1 (6 bases). The sample consisted of blood. CDR3 region: CASSRTGTTYGYTF. The CDR3 DNA sequence: TGTGCCAGCAGCCGTACCGGGACAACCTATGGCTACACCTTC.